What follows are 16 T cell receptor beta chains derived from one specimen sequenced in a study of graft-versus-host responses after intestinal transplantation. The protocol was immunoSEQ multiplex PCR, while the TCRdb copy is restricted to in-frame clones and leaves out a portion. The data show 98,000 or so clones, with approximately 85% seen just once and roughly 1.4% held by the top ten. The sequenced sample was PBMCs, obtained 255 days after intestinal transplant. All receptors derive from a human patient who received an intestinal transplant, so some T cells may come from the graft donor.

The rearrangement uses TRBV4-1 and TRBJ2-2, with 10 bases aligning to TRBD1. Trimming at V came to 2 bases and at J to 6 bases, leaving 9 bases not matched to a gene. Per germline, CDR1 MGHRA and CDR2 YSYEKL. This CDR3 is built from 17 residues. The DNA for the CDR3 is TGCGCCAGCAGCCAACCTATGGACAGGGGGTTCTCCGGGGAGCTGTTTTTT. Protein product: CASSQPMDRGFSGELFF.

The CDR3: CASSFGQSYEQYF. The CDR3 region has the DNA TGTGCCAGCAGTTTCGGACAGTCCTACGAGCAGTACTTC. The rearrangement links TRBV27 to TRBJ2-7; a possible D gene is TRBD1 (6 bases). The CDR3 is 13 amino acids. Germline V CDR1 and CDR2: MNHEY, SMNVEV (reference sequence). Trimming cost V 3 bases and J 1 base, with 7 bases left between them.

V and J are TRBV19 and TRBJ2-2; tentatively, D is TRBD1 (7 bases). The V end was cut by 6 bases, the J end by 0 bases, with 17 bases between. This CDR3 spans 17 amino acids. Germline V lookup: CDR1 LNHDA, CDR2 SQIVND (reference sequence). CDR3 in DNA: TGTGCCAGTAGCCGAGGAGGGGGCGGCGCGAACACCGGGGAGCTGTTTTTT. Translated, it gives CASSRGGGGANTGELFF. The whole variable domain, remainder taken from reference TRBV19 and TRBJ2-2, is DGGITQSPKYLFRKEGQNVTLSCEQNLNHDAMYWYRQDPGQGLRLIYYSQIVNDFQKGDIAEGYSVSREKKESFPLTVTSAQKNPTAFYLCASSRGGGGANTGELFFGEGSRLTVL.

CDR3 DNA sequence: TGTGCCAGTAGTATTATGGGCACTTTAGACAATCAGCCCCAGCATTTT. Translation gives CASSIMGTLDNQPQHF. The chain uses TRBV19 and TRBJ1-5; D not resolved. The CDR3 totals 16 residues. V lost 3 bases to trimming and J lost 3 bases, with 15 bases between them. In germline, CDR1 is LNHDA, CDR2 SQIVND (reference sequence).

V is TRBV27 and J is TRBJ1-1; unclear D gene. Germline CDR1 and CDR2: MNHEY and SMNVEV (reference sequence). V gave up 5 bases and J gave up 4 bases, with 14 bases separating them. This CDR3 contains 14 residues. The CDR3 sequence: CASSPFVTGTEAFF. CDR3 DNA sequence: TGTGCCAGCAGTCCCTTTGTCACGGGCACTGAAGCTTTCTTT.

V usage is TRBV7-2 and J usage is TRBJ1-1; a weak D match, TRBD1 (5 bases). CDR3 size: 14 residues. Germline V CDR1 and CDR2: SGHTA, FQGNSA. Deletions cut 2 bases from V and 3 bases from J, with 10 bases between. The CDR3 region is CASSLNRLYTEAFF. DNA for the CDR3: TGTGCCAGCAGCTTAAACAGGTTGTACACTGAAGCTTTCTTT.

Concerning this clone: An end of the junction does not agree with germline; a read error may underlie this. The rearrangement joins TRBV10-2 to TRBJ1-1, with a tentative D call TRBD1 (5 bases). Per the germline V gene, CDR1 is WSHSY and CDR2 is SAAADI. CDR3 size: 15 residues. The DNA for the CDR3 is TGCGCCAGTAGTGGGGCCCGAACGGAGGATACTGAAGCTTTCTTT. Amino acids: CASSGARTEDTEAFF.

The chain carries TRBV28 and TRBJ2-3; tentatively, D is TRBD2 (5 bases). The ends were cut back, 4 bases at V and 2 bases at J, with 10 bases in the middle. This CDR3 comprises 14 residues. The V gene's germline CDR1 is MDHEN and CDR2 SYDVKM. The CDR3 region is CASSSGLNTDTQYF. The CDR3 region has the DNA TGTGCCAGCAGTTCCGGACTTAACACAGATACGCAGTATTTT. Full variable domain (missing parts from reference TRBV28 and TRBJ2-3): DVKVTQSSRYLVKRTGEKVFLECVQDMDHENMFWYRQDPGLGLRLIYFSYDVKMKEKGDIPEGYSVSREKKERFSLILESASTNQTSMYLCASSSGLNTDTQYFGPGTRLTVL.

The genes are TRBV5-6 and TRBJ1-5; D ambiguous. V was pared by 5 bases and J by 9 bases, with 15 bases between. The germline V gene has CDR1 SGHDT and CDR2 YYEEEE. There are 13 residues in the CDR3. Written as DNA, the CDR3 is TGTGCCAGCAGTTCGGCCCCATCGGGGCCCCAGCATTTT. Its translation: CASSSAPSGPQHF.

The chain links TRBV30 to TRBJ1-5, with D possibly being TRBD1 (5 bases). V shed 2 bases and J shed 0 bases, with 17 bases lying between them. Germline V gives CDR1 GTSNPN, CDR2 SVGIG (reference sequence). The CDR3 is 17 residues long. The CDR3 sequence: CAWSKKGPFYSNQPQHF. The CDR3 DNA is TGTGCCTGGAGTAAAAAGGGGCCCTTCTATAGCAATCAGCCCCAGCATTTT.

The chain combines TRBV6-6 with TRBJ1-3; weak D call: TRBD1 (5 bases). Trimming removed 7 bases at V and 0 bases at J, with 16 bases between. The germline CDR1 and CDR2 sequences are MNHNY and SVGAGI (reference sequence). The CDR3 contains 16 residues. CDR3 nucleotide sequence: TGTGCCAGCACCCAGACAGCTCCCAGCTCTGGAAACACCATATATTTT. Its translation: CASTQTAPSSGNTIYF.

CDR3 protein: CASRLMKTGQNWGNTIYF. The CDR3 nucleotides are TGTGCCAGCAGACTAATGAAAACCGGGCAAAACTGGGGAAACACCATATATTTT. The chain carries TRBV28 and TRBJ1-3; D is unresolved. V was trimmed by 6 bases and J by 4 bases, leaving 25 bases between them. The V gene's germline CDR1 is MDHEN and CDR2 SYDVKM. The CDR3 covers 18 residues.

DNA for the CDR3: TGCGCCAGCAGCTTGGTCCAAGCGGGAGGGGAAAGGAACACCGGGGAGCTGTTTTTT. This translates into CASSLVQAGGERNTGELFF. V and J are TRBV5-1 and TRBJ2-2, with TRBD2 matching over 10 bases. V shed 0 bases, J shed 1 base, and the junction held 9 bases outside the gene matches. The CDR3 sequence is 19 residues long. Germline V gene data show CDR1 as SGHRS and CDR2 as YFSETQ.

V gene TRBV7-2 combines with J gene TRBJ2-6; the D gene is possibly TRBD1 (6 bases). Trimming removed 5 bases from V and 2 bases from J, with 10 bases in between. The length of the CDR3 is 15 residues. CDR1 is SGHTA, CDR2 FQGNSA, per germline. The CDR3 loop is CASSPSGAGANVLTF. CDR3 DNA sequence: TGTGCCAGCAGCCCGTCAGGGGCTGGGGCCAACGTCCTGACTTTC.

This clone was seen only once. The V call is TRBV7-9, the J call TRBJ1-1; D might be TRBD1 (5 bases). Germline loops: CDR1 SEHNR, CDR2 FQNEAQ (reference sequence). The CDR3 contains 16 residues. V gave up 4 bases and J gave up 1 base, with 16 bases separating them. In DNA, the CDR3 is TGTGCCAGCAGCTCCCTAGGGACCACCCGGAACACTGAAGCTTTCTTT. It yields the protein CASSSLGTTRNTEAFF.

V gene TRBV7-9 combines with J gene TRBJ2-2; D is tentatively TRBD1 or TRBD2 (5 bases each). Germline V CDR1 and CDR2: SEHNR, FQNEAQ (reference sequence). Trimming took 0 bases from V and 3 from J, leaving 8 bases between them. CDR3 size: 15 residues. The CDR3 region has the DNA TGTGCCAGCAGCTTAGCGGGGCGGGACACCGGGGAGCTGTTTTTT. Translation gives CASSLAGRDTGELFF.